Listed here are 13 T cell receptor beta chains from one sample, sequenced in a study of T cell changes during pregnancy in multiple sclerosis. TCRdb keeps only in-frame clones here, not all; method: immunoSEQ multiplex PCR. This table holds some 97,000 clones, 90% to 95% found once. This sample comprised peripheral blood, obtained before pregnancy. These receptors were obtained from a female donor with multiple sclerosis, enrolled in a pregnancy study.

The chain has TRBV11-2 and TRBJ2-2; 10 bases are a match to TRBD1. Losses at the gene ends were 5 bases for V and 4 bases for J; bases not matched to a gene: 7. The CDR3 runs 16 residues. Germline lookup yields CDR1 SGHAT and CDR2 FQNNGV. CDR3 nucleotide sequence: TGTGCCAGCAGCCAAGTTCGACAGGGGGCCACCGGGGAGCTGTTTTTT. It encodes CASSQVRQGATGELFF.

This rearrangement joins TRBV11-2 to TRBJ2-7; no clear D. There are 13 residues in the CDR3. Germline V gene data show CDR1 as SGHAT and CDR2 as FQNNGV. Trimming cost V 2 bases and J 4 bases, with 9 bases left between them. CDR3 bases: TGTGCCAGCAGCTTAAGTGCGGCGTACGAGCAGTACTTC. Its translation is CASSLSAAYEQYF. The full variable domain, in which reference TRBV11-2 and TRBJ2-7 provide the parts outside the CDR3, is EAGVAQSPRYKIIEKRQSVAFWCNPISGHATLYWYQQILGQGPKLLIQFQNNGVVDDSQLPKDRFSAERLKGVDSTLKIQPAKLEDSAVYLCASSLSAAYEQYFGPGTRLTVT.

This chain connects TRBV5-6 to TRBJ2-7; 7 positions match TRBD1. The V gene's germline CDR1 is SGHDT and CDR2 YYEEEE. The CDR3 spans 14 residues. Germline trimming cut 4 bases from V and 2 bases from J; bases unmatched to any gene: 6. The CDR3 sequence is CASSQAGTAYEQYF. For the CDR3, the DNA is TGTGCCAGCAGCCAAGCCGGGACAGCCTACGAGCAGTACTTC. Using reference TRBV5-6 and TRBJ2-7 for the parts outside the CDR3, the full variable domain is DAGVTQSPTHLIKTRGQQVTLRCSPKSGHDTVSWYQQALGQGPQFIFQYYEEEERQRGNFPDRFSGHQFPNYSSELNVNALLLGDSALYLCASSQAGTAYEQYFGPGTRLTVT.

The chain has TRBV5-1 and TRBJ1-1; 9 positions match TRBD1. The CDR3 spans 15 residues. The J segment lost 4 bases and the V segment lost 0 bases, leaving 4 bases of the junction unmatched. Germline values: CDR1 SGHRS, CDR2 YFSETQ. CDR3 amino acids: CASSLAGQGGTEAFF. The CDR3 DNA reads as TGCGCCAGCAGCTTGGCGGGACAGGGAGGCACTGAAGCTTTCTTT.

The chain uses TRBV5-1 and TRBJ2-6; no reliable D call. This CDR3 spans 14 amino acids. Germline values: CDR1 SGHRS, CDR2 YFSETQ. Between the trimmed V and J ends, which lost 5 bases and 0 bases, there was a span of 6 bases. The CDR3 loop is CASSQASGANVLTF. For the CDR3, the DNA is TGCGCCAGCAGTCAGGCCTCTGGGGCCAACGTCCTGACTTTC.

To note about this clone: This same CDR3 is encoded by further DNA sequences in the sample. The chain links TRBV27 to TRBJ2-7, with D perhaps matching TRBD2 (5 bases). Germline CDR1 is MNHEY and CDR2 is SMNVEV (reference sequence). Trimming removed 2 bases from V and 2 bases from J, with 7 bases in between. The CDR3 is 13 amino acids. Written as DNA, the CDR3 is TGTGCCAGCAGTTTAAGAGGGCCCTACGAGCAGTACTTC. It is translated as CASSLRGPYEQYF.

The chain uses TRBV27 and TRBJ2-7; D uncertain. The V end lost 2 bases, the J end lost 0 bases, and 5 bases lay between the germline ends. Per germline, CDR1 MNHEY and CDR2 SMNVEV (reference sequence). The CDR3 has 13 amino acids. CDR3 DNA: TGTGCCAGCAGTTTACAGTTCTCCTACGAGCAGTACTTC. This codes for CASSLQFSYEQYF.

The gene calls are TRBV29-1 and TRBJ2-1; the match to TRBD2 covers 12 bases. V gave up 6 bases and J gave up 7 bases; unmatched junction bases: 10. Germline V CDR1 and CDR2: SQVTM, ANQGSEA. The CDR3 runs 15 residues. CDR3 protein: CSVIIRLAGVNEQFF. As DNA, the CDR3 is TGCAGCGTCATAATTAGACTAGCGGGAGTAAATGAGCAGTTCTTC.

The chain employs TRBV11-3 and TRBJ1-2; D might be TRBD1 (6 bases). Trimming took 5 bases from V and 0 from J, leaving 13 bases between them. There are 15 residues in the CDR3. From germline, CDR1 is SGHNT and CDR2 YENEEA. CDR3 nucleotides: TGTGCCAGCAGCCTTACAGGGAAGACTAACTATGGCTACACCTTC. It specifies CASSLTGKTNYGYTF.

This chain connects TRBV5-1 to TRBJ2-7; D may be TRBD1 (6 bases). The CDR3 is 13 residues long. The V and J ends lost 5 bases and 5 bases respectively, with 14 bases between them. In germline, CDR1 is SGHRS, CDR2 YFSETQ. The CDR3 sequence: CASSTAGVHEQYF. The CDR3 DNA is TGCGCCAGCAGTACCGCAGGGGTCCACGAGCAGTACTTC.

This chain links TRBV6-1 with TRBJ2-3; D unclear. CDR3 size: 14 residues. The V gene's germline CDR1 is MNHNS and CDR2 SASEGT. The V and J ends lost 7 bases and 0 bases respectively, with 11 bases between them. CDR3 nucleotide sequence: TGTGCCAGCACTGCCGTTACTAGCACAGATACGCAGTATTTT. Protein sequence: CASTAVTSTDTQYF.

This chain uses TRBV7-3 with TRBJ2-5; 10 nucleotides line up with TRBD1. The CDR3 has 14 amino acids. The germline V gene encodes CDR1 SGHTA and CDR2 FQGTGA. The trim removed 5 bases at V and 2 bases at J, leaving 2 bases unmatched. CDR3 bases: TGTGCCAGCAGCCGGGACAGGGGACAAGAGACCCAGTACTTC. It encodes CASSRDRGQETQYF. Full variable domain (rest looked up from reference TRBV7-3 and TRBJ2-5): GAGVSQTPSNKVTEKGKYVELRCDPISGHTALYWYRQSLGQGPEFLIYFQGTGAADDSGLPNDRFFAVRPEGSVSTLKIQRTERGDSAVYLCASSRDRGQETQYFGPGTRLLVL.

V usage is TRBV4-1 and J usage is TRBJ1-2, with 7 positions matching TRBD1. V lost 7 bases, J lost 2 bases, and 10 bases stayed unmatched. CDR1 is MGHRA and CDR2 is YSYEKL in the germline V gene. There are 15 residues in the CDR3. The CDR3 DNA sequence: TGCGCCAGCACTCCCCGACAGGGTTCAAACTATGGCTACACCTTC. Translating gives CASTPRQGSNYGYTF.